This T cell receptor beta chain was sequenced during a study of blood T cell repertoires in COVID-19. Study-wide background: The analysed material was cDNA or gDNA that came from T cells, B-cell-depleted T cells, or PBMCs.

The CDR3 runs to 16 residues. V was cut by 1 base and J by 7 bases, with 17 bases left in between. Germline V CDR1 and CDR2: LNHNV, YYDKDF (reference sequence). Measured with immunoSEQ multiplex PCR; TCRdb has only the in-frame clones, and not every one. The sample holds 30,000 to 35,000 clones; approximately 81% are singletons and the top ten take around a third. Sequencing input: peripheral blood. V gene TRBV15 combines with J gene TRBJ2-1; tentatively, D is TRBD2 (5 bases). This receptor was identified in a man at least 80 years old with acute or convalescent COVID-19. The CDR3 DNA is TGTGCCACCAGCAGAGGAGGGCATAAGGGTACGAATGAGCAGTTCTTC. Its protein product is CATSRGGHKGTNEQFF.